This T cell receptor beta chain originates from a study of OX40 agonist ivuxolimab in advanced cancers. TCRdb's table, derived via immunoSEQ multiplex PCR, lists solely in-frame clones and lacks some. This sample yields 55,000 to 65,000 clones, of which 75% to 90% are seen a single time; about 0.76% belongs to the top ten. The receptor comes from an adult with an advanced solid tumor such as melanoma, head and neck, liver or kidney cancer. This specimen was CD4+ or CD8+ T cells sorted from blood, taken in a trial of the OX40 agonist ivuxolimab.

The CDR3 coding sequence is TGCGCCAGCAGCCAAGCTACACAGGGAAGTCAAGAGACCCAGTACTTC. Translated, it gives CASSQATQGSQETQYF. The chain uses TRBV4-1 and TRBJ2-5; tentatively, D is TRBD1 (6 bases). The CDR3 has 16 residues. V shed 1 base and J shed 2 bases, with 14 bases lying between them. The germline V gene has CDR1 MGHRA and CDR2 YSYEKL.